Listed below are T cell receptor beta chains from one sample, sequenced in a study of T cell repertoires in cytomegalovirus infection. TCRdb processed the reads anew with MiXCR; each CDR3 protein has one entry. The sample holds hundreds of thousands of distinct CDR3 sequences, about 39% seen once. Antigens for these TCRs are unknown. Specimen: cultured PBMCs, collected from culture after CMV antigen stimulation. The receptors derive from a human donor in good health (CMV status not recorded). Some clones in this sample may be carry-over from other donors' samples. CDR3s include the opening cysteine and the closing phenylalanine or tryptophan. The D gene is left open where the match is weak. Rows may omit the clone size; those that give it use once, few, many or a size class.

>TRBV7-2|TRBJ2-1|many|NA
CASSLWLGKNNEQFF
TGTGCCAGCAGCTTATGGTTAGGGAAGAACAATGAGCAGTTCTTC
>TRBV12-3/TRBV12-4|TRBJ1-1|NA|NA
CASSLAGLSFF
TGTGCCAGCAGTTTGGCAGGGTTATCTTTCTTT
>TRBV7-2|TRBJ1-5|NA|TRBD1
CASSYSGAGQGNQPQHF
TGTGCCAGCAGCTATAGTGGAGCGGGACAGGGAAATCAGCCCCAGCATTTT
>TRBV6-8|TRBJ1-2|NA|NA
CASSSGPGGYDYTF
TGTGCCAGCAGTTCCGGGCCCGGCGGCTATGACTACACCTTC
>TRBV7-2|TRBJ1-1|NA|TRBD1
CASSLWWQGAEAFF
TGTGCCAGCAGCTTATGGTGGCAGGGGGCAGAGGCTTTCTTT
>TRBV7-2|TRBJ2-7|few|NA
CASSLTEWRTEQYF
TGTGCCAGCAGCTTAACAGAGTGGCGGACAGAGCAGTACTTC
>TRBV28|TRBJ1-5|NA|TRBD1
CASLQEGAGSNQPQHF
TGTGCCAGCCTCCAGGAGGGGGCAGGCAGCAATCAGCCCCAGCATTTT
>TRBV5-4|TRBJ2-6|NA|NA
CASSLESGANVLTF
TGTGCCAGCAGCTTGGAATCTGGGGCCAACGTCCTGACTTTC
>TRBV7-9|TRBJ2-3|few|TRBD2
CASSARQWDYLGDTQYF
TGTGCCAGCAGCGCCAGACAGTGGGACTACCTCGGGGATACGCAGTATTTT
>TRBV20-1|TRBJ2-3|NA|TRBD2
CSAAGGVTDTQYF
TGCAGTGCAGCGGGAGGGGTGACAGATACGCAGTATTTT
>TRBV6-1|TRBJ2-7|NA|NA
CASRGAASYEQYF
TGTGCCAGTAGAGGTGCGGCCTCCTACGAGCAGTACTTC
>TRBV28|TRBJ1-4|few|NA
CASSPWATNEKLFF
TGTGCCAGCAGTCCGTGGGCAACTAATGAAAAACTGTTTTTT
>TRBV12-3/TRBV12-4|TRBJ2-1|NA|TRBD1
CASSSRDRGLNEQFF
TGTGCCAGCAGTTCCCGGGACAGGGGATTGAATGAGCAGTTCTTC
>TRBV7-8|TRBJ2-7|few|NA
CASSFRMSSSYEQYF
TGTGCCAGCAGCTTCAGGATGAGTAGCTCCTACGAGCAGTACTTC
>TRBV20-1|TRBJ2-6|NA|TRBD2
CSASGGGIGANVLTF
TGCAGTGCTAGTGGCGGGGGGATTGGGGCCAACGTCCTGACTTTC
>TRBV5-6|TRBJ1-1|few|NA
CASPPALSAFF
TGTGCCAGCCCCCCGGCATTGTCGGCTTTCTTT
>TRBV7-9|TRBJ2-3|NA|TRBD1
CASSLMETGIADTQYF
TGTGCCAGCAGCTTAATGGAGACAGGGATCGCAGATACGCAGTATTTT
>TRBV2|TRBJ1-6|NA|NA
CASTRTRGPSPLHF
TGTGCCAGCACCCGAACGAGGGGCCCTTCACCCCTCCACTTT
>TRBV4-1|TRBJ1-1|NA|NA
CASSQQAGYLNTEAFF
TGCGCCAGCAGCCAACAAGCAGGGTACCTGAACACTGAAGCTTTCTTT
>TRBV7-8|TRBJ2-2|NA|NA
CASSLEAGWDTGELFF
TGTGCCAGCAGCTTAGAGGCAGGGTGGGACACCGGGGAGCTGTTTTTT
>TRBV7-3|TRBJ1-2|NA|NA
CASSFLGDSNYGYTF
TGTGCCAGCAGCTTTCTGGGGGATTCTAACTATGGCTACACCTTC
>TRBV6-2/TRBV6-3|TRBJ2-7|few|TRBD2
CASSFSGTKNYEQYF
TGTGCCAGCAGTTTTTCCGGGACTAAGAACTACGAGCAGTACTTC
>TRBV25-1|TRBJ2-1|NA|NA
CASSEYTGADEQFF
TGTGCCAGCAGTGAATATACGGGAGCAGATGAGCAGTTCTTC
>TRBV20-1|TRBJ2-2|NA|TRBD2
CSARLAGEVGELFF
TGCAGTGCTCGACTAGCGGGAGAAGTCGGGGAGCTGTTTTTT
>TRBV6-5|TRBJ1-2|NA|NA
CASSSLTGGYGYTF
TGTGCCAGCAGTTCCCTCACAGGTGGATATGGCTACACCTTC
>TRBV7-8|TRBJ2-7|few|NA
CASSLLVSLREQYF
TGTGCCAGCAGCTTACTGGTCTCCCTTCGCGAGCAGTACTTC
>TRBV4-1|TRBJ2-7|few|NA
CASSQGGDSSYEQYF
TGCGCCAGCAGCCAGGGCGGGGACAGCTCCTACGAGCAGTACTTC
>TRBV7-2|TRBJ1-5|many|TRBD1
CASSPTGVRQPQHF
TGTGCCAGCAGCCCGACAGGGGTCCGTCAGCCCCAGCATTTT
>TRBV7-2|TRBJ2-2|many|NA
CASSFSGDTGELFF
TGTGCCAGCAGCTTTAGCGGAGACACCGGGGAGCTGTTTTTT
>TRBV15|TRBJ1-3|NA|NA
CATSRDQDGNTIYF
TGTGCCACCAGCAGAGATCAGGACGGAAACACCATATATTTT
>TRBV7-9|TRBJ1-1|NA|TRBD1
CASSLTTGGGNTGAFF
TGTGCCAGCAGCCTGACGACAGGGGGGGGAAACACTGGAGCTTTCTTT
>TRBV6-7|TRBJ1-1|few|NA
CASSEMNTEAFF
TGTGCCAGCAGTGAAATGAACACTGAAGCTTTCTTT
>TRBV11-2|TRBJ1-1|NA|NA
CASSFAVGEAFF
TGTGCCAGCAGCTTTGCCGTAGGTGAAGCTTTCTTT
>TRBV20-1|TRBJ2-5|NA|NA
CSASTGWIETQYF
TGCAGTGCTAGCACAGGATGGATAGAGACCCAGTACTTC
>TRBV11-2|TRBJ2-3|NA|TRBD2
CASSSLAGLVSDTQYF
TGTGCCAGCAGCTCCCTAGCGGGACTAGTATCAGATACGCAGTATTTT
>TRBV7-2|TRBJ2-1|few|NA
CASTRSGGGNEQFF
TGTGCCAGCACCCGATCGGGGGGCGGCAATGAGCAGTTCTTC